This T cell receptor beta chain comes out of a study of blood T cell repertoires in COVID-19. Data came from immunoSEQ multiplex PCR; TCRdb stores just in-frame clones and leaves some out. There are about 250,000 clones in the sample; 84% occur only once, and 1.5% to 1.9% lies in the top ten. V was clipped by 1 base and J by 3 bases, with 10 bases between them. The CDR3 runs to 14 residues. Germline V CDR1 and CDR2: SGHVS, FQNEAQ. The genes are TRBV7-8 and TRBJ2-7; D is perhaps TRBD2 (5 bases). Sequencing was performed on peripheral blood. The sequence derives from a middle-aged woman who had recovered from COVID-19. CDR3 loop: CASSLESGDYEQYF. The CDR3 DNA reads as TGTGCCAGCAGCTTAGAGAGCGGAGACTACGAGCAGTACTTC.